This T cell receptor beta chain was sequenced during a study of blood T cells in healthy people across ages. General observations from the study: PBMCs went unsorted, and a conclusive naive versus antigen-experienced comparison was therefore prevented.

For this clonotype: Its antigen is unidentified.

The V end was cut by 1 base, the J end by 3 bases, with 9 bases between. The CDR3 contains 13 residues. Looked up from germline, CDR1 is DFQATT and CDR2 is SNEGSKA (reference sequence). The donors, healthy Caucasians from Russia, were aged roughly 6 to 95. No fewer than 7 million PBMCs went into each sample. Extractions gave at least 6 micrograms of total RNA per sample. Alongside a J-beta primer mix, a sample-barcoded 5' primer served in a second PCR lasting about 7 to 12 cycles. One entry per CDR3 protein results from TCRdb running MiXCR on the 5' RACE reads. The sample carries around 800,000 distinct CDR3 sequences, approximately 55% recorded once.

This receptor was obtained from a man aged 80 or over in good health. The V gene is TRBV20-1, the J gene TRBJ1-1; D is undetermined. The sequencing sample was made of blood. This CDR3 is CSARVGEDTEAFF. CDR3 coding DNA: TGCAGTGCTAGAGTAGGAGAGGACACTGAAGCTTTCTTT.